This TCR beta chain comes out of a study of brain T cells in children with intractable seizures. With regard to this clone: Its antigen remains unidentified.

Germline V gives CDR1 SGHDN, CDR2 FVKESK. This CDR3 comprises 13 residues. V lost 4 bases, J lost 1 base, and 7 bases lay in between. Study-wide findings and caveats: HCMV serostatus was not known, and viral specificity came from CDR3 similarity only.

The sequenced cases were selected for having the highest brain T cell transcript signatures. Method: immunoSEQ multiplex PCR; TCRdb's copy keeps in-frame clones and lacks some. The sample lists roughly 120,000 clones; 85% to 95% were seen once. Sequencing was performed on peripheral blood, taken at surgery. This TCR was recovered from a boy under two years old with hemimegalencephaly and intractable seizures. The gene calls are TRBV14 and TRBJ1-1; D call uncertain. CDR3 region: CASSLSGNTEAFF. Here the CDR3 DNA reads TGTGCCAGCAGCCTCTCCGGGAACACTGAAGCTTTCTTT.